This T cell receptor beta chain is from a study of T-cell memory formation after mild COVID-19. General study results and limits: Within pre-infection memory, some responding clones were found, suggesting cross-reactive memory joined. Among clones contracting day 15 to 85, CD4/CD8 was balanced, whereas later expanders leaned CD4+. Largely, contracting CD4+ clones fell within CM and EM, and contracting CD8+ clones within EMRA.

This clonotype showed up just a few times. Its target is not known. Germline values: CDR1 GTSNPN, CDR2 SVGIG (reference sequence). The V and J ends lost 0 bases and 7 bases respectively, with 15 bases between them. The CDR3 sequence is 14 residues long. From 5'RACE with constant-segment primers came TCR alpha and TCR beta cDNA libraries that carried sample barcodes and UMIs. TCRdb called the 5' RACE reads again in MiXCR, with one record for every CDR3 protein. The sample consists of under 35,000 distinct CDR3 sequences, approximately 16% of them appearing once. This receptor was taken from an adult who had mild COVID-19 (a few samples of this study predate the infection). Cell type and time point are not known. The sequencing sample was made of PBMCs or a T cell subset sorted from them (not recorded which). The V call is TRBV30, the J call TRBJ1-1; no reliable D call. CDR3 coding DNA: TGTGCCTGGAGTGTAGCCCATGGGAGAGGTGAAGCTTTCTTT. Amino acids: CAWSVAHGRGEAFF.